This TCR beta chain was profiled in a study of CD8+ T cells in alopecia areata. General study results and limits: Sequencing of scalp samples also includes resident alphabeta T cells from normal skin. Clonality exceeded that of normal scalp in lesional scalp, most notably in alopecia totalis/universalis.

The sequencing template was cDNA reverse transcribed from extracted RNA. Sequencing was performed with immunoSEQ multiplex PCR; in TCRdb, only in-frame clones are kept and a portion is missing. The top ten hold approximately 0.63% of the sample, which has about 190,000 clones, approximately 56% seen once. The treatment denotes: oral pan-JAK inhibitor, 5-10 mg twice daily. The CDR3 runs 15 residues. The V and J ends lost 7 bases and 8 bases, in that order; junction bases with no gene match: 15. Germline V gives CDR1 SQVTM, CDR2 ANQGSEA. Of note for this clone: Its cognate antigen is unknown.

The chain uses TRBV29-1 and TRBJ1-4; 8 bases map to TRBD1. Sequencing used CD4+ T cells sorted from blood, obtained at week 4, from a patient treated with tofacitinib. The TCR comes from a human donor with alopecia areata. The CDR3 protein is CSAEGRTGSREKLFF. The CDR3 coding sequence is TGCAGCGCCGAAGGACGGACAGGGTCGAGAGAAAAACTGTTTTTT.